A single sample gave rise to the 23 T cell receptor beta chains below, sequenced in a study of STAT3 mutations in large granular lymphocyte leukemia. Study-level findings and limits: In T-cell large granular lymphocyte leukemia, about half of patients showed multiple immunodominant subclonotypes.

Their cognate antigens are unknown. Assay used: immunoSEQ multiplex PCR; TCRdb lists only in-frame clones, some missing. The table has about 42,000 clones, about 81% seen once. Sequencing was carried out using PBMCs. These TCRs come from a human donor with T large granular lymphocyte leukemia. Some clones in this sample may be carry-over from other donors' samples.

This clone was seen only once. CDR3 region: CASSAGDSPMQPQHF. CDR3 DNA sequence: TGTGCCAGCAGTGCGGGAGACAGCCCCATGCAGCCCCAGCATTTT. The rearrangement uses TRBV25-1 and TRBJ1-5, with D possibly being TRBD1 (5 bases). Germline loops: CDR1 MGHDK, CDR2 SYGVNS. Trimming shortened V by 4 bases and J by 7 bases, and 17 bases separated the two germline ends. The CDR3 has 15 residues.

The chain has TRBV29-1 and TRBJ1-1; no clear D gene. CDR3 length equals 13 residues. V dropped 8 bases and J dropped 5 bases, with 18 bases sitting between them. Germline V gives CDR1 SQVTM, CDR2 ANQGSEA. The CDR3 nucleotides are TGCAGCCATCGGAGGGTTGGGGAGACTGAAGCTTTCTTT. Residues: CSHRRVGETEAFF.

This chain links TRBV9 with TRBJ1-3; D gene uncertain. Germline V CDR1 and CDR2: SGDLS, YYNGEE. The CDR3 has 12 residues. V was trimmed by 4 bases and J by 2 bases, leaving 4 bases between them. CDR3 protein: CASSLAGNTIYF. The CDR3 DNA is TGTGCCAGCAGCCTTGCTGGAAACACCATATATTTT.

CDR3 in amino acids: CAWSVRGSVSRELFF. In DNA form, the CDR3 reads TGTGCCTGGAGTGTACGGGGGAGTGTTTCTAGGGAGCTGTTTTTT. The gene calls are TRBV30 and TRBJ2-2, with D perhaps TRBD2 (6 bases). The V end was cut by 0 bases, the J end by 9 bases, with 17 bases between. Germline CDR1 GTSNPN, CDR2 SVGIG (reference sequence). CDR3 length: 15 residues. The whole variable domain, remainder taken from reference TRBV30 and TRBJ2-2, is SQTIHQWPATLVQPVGSPLSLECTVEGTSNPNLYWYRQAAGRGLQLLFYSVGIGQISSEVPQNLSASRPQDRQFILSSKKLLLSDSGFYLCAWSVRGSVSRELFFGEGSRLTVL.

V is TRBV5-1 and J is TRBJ2-4, with a weak D call TRBD2 (5 bases). Between the trimmed V and J ends, which lost 4 bases and 0 bases, there was a span of 23 bases. From germline, CDR1 is SGHRS and CDR2 YFSETQ. The CDR3 runs to 19 residues. The CDR3 DNA is TGCGCCAGCAGCCCCGAGGAAGCAACGGGATCTTTAGCCAAAAACATTCAGTACTTC. As protein: CASSPEEATGSLAKNIQYF.

This clone was counted once. The V gene is TRBV5-1, the J gene TRBJ2-1; TRBD2 agrees at 10 bases. This CDR3 spans 15 amino acids. The J segment lost 10 bases and the V segment lost 0 bases, leaving 7 bases of the junction unmatched. Germline CDR1 is SGHRS and CDR2 is YFSETQ. The CDR3 bases are TGCGCCAGCAGCTTGGCCAGCGGGGGGGGTAAAGAGCAGTTCTTC. It is translated as CASSLASGGGKEQFF.

This sequence joins TRBV7-9 and TRBJ1-1; D is undetermined. Per the germline V gene, CDR1 is SEHNR and CDR2 is FQNEAQ (reference sequence). The germline V and J ends were trimmed by 5 bases and 1 base, with 8 bases remaining between them. CDR3 length: 13 amino acids. The DNA of the CDR3 is TGTGCCAGCAGCCAGCAAGAGAACACTGAAGCTTTCTTT. It encodes CASSQQENTEAFF.

V and J are TRBV10-3 and TRBJ2-7, with D uncertain. The V and J ends lost 2 bases and 1 base respectively, with 3 bases between them. Germline V gene sequence: CDR1 ENHRY, CDR2 SYGVKD. CDR3 length: 12 residues. CDR3 nucleotide sequence: TGTGCCATCAGTGAGCCGTCCTACGAGCAGTACTTC. Translation gives CAISEPSYEQYF.

The chain uses TRBV18 and TRBJ2-3; TRBD1 matches at 8 bases. CDR1 is KGHSH and CDR2 is LQKENI in the germline V gene. The CDR3 has 17 amino acids. V shed 3 bases, J shed 1 base, and the junction held 9 bases outside the gene matches. The CDR3 here is CASSPGQGAGGTDTQYF. In DNA, the CDR3 is TGTGCCAGCTCACCTGGCCAGGGGGCTGGGGGCACAGATACGCAGTATTTT.

The V gene is TRBV4-3, the J gene TRBJ2-7; D gene unclear. Trimming took 0 bases from V and 6 from J, leaving 12 bases between them. The CDR3 is 14 residues long. The germline V gene has CDR1 LGHNA and CDR2 YSLEER. The CDR3 protein is CASSQDFRLGEQYF. The DNA of the CDR3 is TGCGCCAGCAGCCAAGATTTCAGGCTGGGCGAGCAGTACTTC.

J is TRBJ2-1 and V is TRBV7-9; 11 bases align to TRBD2. CDR1 is SEHNR and CDR2 is FQNEAQ in the germline V gene (reference sequence). The CDR3 is 13 amino acids. The V gene end was trimmed by 6 bases and the J gene end by 9 bases; junction bases not matched to a gene: 4. Written as DNA, the CDR3 is TGTGCCAGCAGACTAGCGGGGGCCGGTGAGCAGTTCTTC. It encodes CASRLAGAGEQFF.

This chain uses TRBV6-5 with TRBJ2-5; D possibly corresponds to TRBD1 (5 bases). V was pared by 8 bases and J by 5 bases, with 12 bases between. Germline V gene sequence: CDR1 MNHEY, CDR2 SVGAGI. This CDR3 has 12 residues. The CDR3 DNA follows: TGTGCCAGCGGGGCTACCAGCGAGACCCAGTACTTC. It translates to CASGATSETQYF.

The genes are TRBV14 and TRBJ1-1; 10 positions match TRBD1. The CDR3 has 16 amino acids. V lost 0 bases to trimming and J lost 9 bases; unmatched junction nucleotides: 10. Germline V gives CDR1 SGHDN, CDR2 FVKESK. CDR3 nucleotides: TGTGCCAGCAGCCAAGACGAGATTAGGGACAGGGGAAAAGCTTTCTTT. Its translation is CASSQDEIRDRGKAFF.

The chain carries TRBV5-5 and TRBJ2-3; D is unresolved. The CDR3 runs to 13 residues. Germline CDR1 is SGHKS and CDR2 is YYEKEE (reference sequence). The germline V and J ends were trimmed by 0 bases and 8 bases, with 10 bases remaining between them. The CDR3 spells CASSLEGWGTQYF. The CDR3 DNA reads TGTGCCAGCAGCTTGGAAGGGTGGGGTACGCAGTATTTT.

This rearrangement joins TRBV27 to TRBJ2-2; D gene ambiguous. Per the germline V gene, CDR1 is MNHEY and CDR2 is SMNVEV (reference sequence). The ends were cut back, 3 bases at V and 6 bases at J, with 2 bases in the middle. The CDR3 length is 11 residues. DNA of the CDR3: TGTGCCAGCAGTTTCTCCGGGGAGCTGTTTTTT. Amino acid sequence: CASSFSGELFF.

This chain connects TRBV28 to TRBJ1-1; D is undetermined. The length of the CDR3 is 12 residues. V dropped 3 bases and J dropped 10 bases, with 12 bases sitting between them. In germline, CDR1 is MDHEN, CDR2 SYDVKM. DNA for the CDR3: TGTGCCAGCAGTTTTGGCACAGTTACAGCTTTCTTT. Translating it yields CASSFGTVTAFF.

The V gene is TRBV7-9, the J gene TRBJ1-2; D gene uncertain. V dropped 5 bases and J dropped 0 bases, with 19 bases sitting between them. CDR1 and CDR2 (germline): SEHNR, FQNEAQ (reference sequence). The CDR3 runs 17 residues. The CDR3 spells CASSHTDPIGANYGYTF. DNA of the CDR3: TGTGCCAGCAGCCACACAGACCCCATTGGAGCTAACTATGGCTACACCTTC. Based on the CDR3 plus reference TRBV7-9 and TRBJ1-2, the full variable domain is DTGVSQNPRHKITKRGQNVTFRCDPISEHNRLYWYRQTLGQGPEFLTYFQNEAQLEKSRLLSDRFSAERPKGSFSTLEIQRTEQGDSAMYLCASSHTDPIGANYGYTFGSGTRLTVV.

The chain uses TRBV19 and TRBJ1-5; 7 bases match TRBD1. Trimming removed 3 bases from V and 7 bases from J; junction bases left unmatched: 9. The CDR3 consists of 15 residues. Germline lookup yields CDR1 LNHDA and CDR2 SQIVND (reference sequence). The CDR3 coding sequence is TGTGCCAGTAGTATCGTATGGGACAGTGTACAGCCCCAGCATTTT. The encoded protein is CASSIVWDSVQPQHF. Using reference TRBV19 and TRBJ1-5 for the parts outside the CDR3, the full variable domain is DGGITQSPKYLFRKEGQNVTLSCEQNLNHDAMYWYRQDPGQGLRLIYYSQIVNDFQKGDIAEGYSVSREKKESFPLTVTSAQKNPTAFYLCASSIVWDSVQPQHFGDGTRLSIL.

This chain connects TRBV18 to TRBJ2-3; 10 positions match TRBD1. CDR1 and CDR2 (germline): KGHSH, LQKENI. Trimming at V came to 2 bases and at J to 1 base, leaving 3 bases not matched to a gene. There are 16 residues in the CDR3. The CDR3 protein is CASSPLGTGGTDTQYF. DNA of the CDR3: TGTGCCAGCTCACCATTAGGGACAGGGGGCACAGATACGCAGTATTTT.

This clone was observed a handful of times. The chain has TRBV5-1 and TRBJ1-1, with 7 bases fitting TRBD1. This CDR3 region has 13 residues. V trimming: 9 bases; J trimming: 10 bases; junction bases outside the gene matches: 15. Germline assignment: CDR1 SGHRS and CDR2 YFSETQ. The CDR3 DNA reads TGCGCCACCCCTATGACAGGGCCTTTTACAGCTTTCTTT. Translating gives CATPMTGPFTAFF.

The CDR3 protein is CASSAWDRGLPGYTF. CDR3 nucleotides: TGTGCCAGCAGCGCCTGGGACAGGGGGCTACCGGGCTACACCTTC. V usage is TRBV7-9 and J usage is TRBJ1-2; 12 bases map to TRBD1. This CDR3 comprises 15 residues. J lost 8 bases, V lost 5 bases, and 9 bases had no gene match. The germline CDR1 and CDR2 sequences are SEHNR and FQNEAQ (reference sequence). Together with reference TRBV7-9 and TRBJ1-2, the CDR3 gives the full variable domain: DTGVSQNPRHKITKRGQNVTFRCDPISEHNRLYWYRQTLGQGPEFLTYFQNEAQLEKSRLLSDRFSAERPKGSFSTLEIQRTEQGDSAMYLCASSAWDRGLPGYTFGSGTRLTVV.

This chain links TRBV28 with TRBJ1-5; unclear D gene. The germline CDR1 and CDR2 sequences are MDHEN and SYDVKM. V lost 6 bases to trimming and J lost 5 bases, with 14 bases between them. This CDR3 region has 14 residues. CDR3 region: CASRPLGPHQPQHF. In DNA form, the CDR3 reads TGTGCCAGCAGACCACTAGGTCCGCATCAGCCCCAGCATTTT. Full variable domain (missing parts from reference TRBV28 and TRBJ1-5): DVKVTQSSRYLVKRTGEKVFLECVQDMDHENMFWYRQDPGLGLRLIYFSYDVKMKEKGDIPEGYSVSREKKERFSLILESASTNQTSMYLCASRPLGPHQPQHFGDGTRLSIL.

A single count supports this clone. The chain uses TRBV6-1 and TRBJ2-3; 8 bases line up with TRBD1. Trimming removed 4 bases from V and 0 bases from J; junction bases left unmatched: 3. This CDR3 is built from 15 residues. Germline lookup yields CDR1 MNHNS and CDR2 SASEGT. The CDR3 spells CASSGDRSSTDTQYF. The DNA of the CDR3 is TGTGCCAGCAGTGGGGACAGGTCTAGCACAGATACGCAGTATTTT.